Shown below are 6 T cell receptor beta chains from a single sample sequenced in a study of regulatory T cells in long-lasting Graves disease. Described time point: newly diagnosed GD, antithyroid drugs for less than 3 months. Extracted RNA from PBMCs served as the source of the TCR library. TCR beta libraries were built with iRepertoire HTBI primers and Arm-PCR of CDR3 regions. Using its own MiXCR run on the multiplex PCR reads, TCRdb lists one record per CDR3 protein. The table has about 620,000 distinct CDR3 sequences, 16% seen once. This sample also belongs to another study, concerning T cells in Graves' hyperthyroidism and ophthalmopathy.

Sample: peripheral blood mononuclear cells (PBMCs), taken at new diagnosis, from a patient treated with antithyroid drugs. The origin of the receptors is a woman aged 25 to 39 with Graves disease.

This clonotype was counted many times. V is TRBV27 and J is TRBJ1-5, with 7 bases aligning to TRBD1. V was clipped by 5 bases and J by 5 bases; unmatched bases: 15. Germline lookup yields CDR1 MNHEY and CDR2 SMNVEV (reference sequence). The CDR3 length is 17 residues. The chain's CDR3 is CASSPRWDRGMDQPQHF. In DNA form, the CDR3 reads TGTGCCAGCAGTCCTCGATGGGACAGAGGAATGGATCAGCCCCAGCATTTT.

The chain links TRBV19 to TRBJ1-2; D gene ambiguous. CDR1 is LNHDA, CDR2 SQIVND, per germline (reference sequence). V lost 11 bases and J lost 3, with 13 bases in between. This CDR3 spans 12 amino acids. In nucleotides, the CDR3 is TGTGCCGCCGGGGAGCGGTACTATGGCTACACCTTC. The encoded protein is CAAGERYYGYTF.

Only a few counts were recorded for this clonotype. A much larger clone lies one base from this, so it may be a read error. The chain employs TRBV28 and TRBJ1-2; D unresolved. V lost 8 bases and J 4 bases, leaving 17 bases between the germline ends. The CDR3 sequence is 14 residues long. The V gene's germline CDR1 is MDHEN and CDR2 SYDVKM. The chain's CDR3 is CASRRGVVTYGYTF. The CDR3 nucleotides read TGTGCCAGCCGGCGGGGAGTAGTTACCTATGGCTACACCTTC.

This clonotype was seen repeatedly, ten times or more. The rearrangement links TRBV15 to TRBJ1-4; 7 bases fit TRBD1. V shed 4 bases and J 8 bases; nucleotides not matched to a gene: 7. This CDR3 contains 14 residues. CDR1 LNHNV and CDR2 YYDKDF come from the germline V gene (reference sequence). The chain's CDR3 is CATSIRQGGEKLFF. The CDR3 region has the DNA TGTGCCACCAGCATCAGACAGGGTGGGGAAAAACTGTTTTTT.

This clonotype was found many times. The J gene is TRBJ2-7, the V gene TRBV5-8; TRBD2 aligns across 8 bases. CDR1 and CDR2 from the germline V gene are SGHTS and YDEGEE. With 0 bases clipped from V and 4 bases from J, the junction kept 3 bases outside the gene matches. CDR3 length equals 14 residues. The CDR3 DNA follows: TGTGCCAGCAGCTTGGGGGGACTAGTGTACGAGCAGTACTTC. It codes for CASSLGGLVYEQYF.

This clonotype was recorded many times. The DNA for the CDR3 is TGTGCCAGCAGTGAAGCGATGGTCGTGGATGAGCAGTTCTTC. Its translation: CASSEAMVVDEQFF. The rearrangement uses TRBV2 and TRBJ2-1; D remains ambiguous. CDR3 length: 14 amino acids. Germline CDR1 reads SNHLY; CDR2 reads FYNNEI. The V gene lost 0 bases and the J gene lost 8 bases, with 11 bases spanning the gap.